This record covers a single T cell receptor (beta chain). This record belongs to a study of control samples from healthy donors and cancer patients. Clones were read by immunoSEQ multiplex PCR, and TCRdb kept only the in-frame ones, dropping some. The table includes about 150,000 clones, roughly 93% detected once. CDR1 MNHEY and CDR2 SVGAGI come from the germline V gene. The CDR3 spans 15 residues. The V end was cut by 2 bases, the J end by 0 bases, with 8 bases between. The sequence was obtained from a man aged 45-65 years in good health. This sequence joins TRBV6-5 and TRBJ1-3, with D unresolved. The sequencing sample was made of blood. The CDR3 sequence: CASSYLRGSGNTIYF. The CDR3 DNA sequence: TGTGCCAGCAGTTACCTCCGGGGCTCTGGAAACACCATATATTTT.